These T cell receptor beta chains were read from a single sample in a study of blood T cell repertoires in COVID-19. Clones were sequenced by immunoSEQ multiplex PCR, and TCRdb holds only the in-frame ones, with some missing. The data show tens of thousands of clones, with roughly nine tenths seen just once and 9.9% held by the top ten. The source material was peripheral blood. These receptors all come from a human donor with active COVID-19. The donor label of this sample is uncertain. CDR3s include the opening cysteine and the closing phenylalanine or tryptophan. A D gene is named only where the DNA matches it firmly. Where a row states a size, it is once, few, many or the class of an expanded clone; other rows omit it.

size: .
V: TRBV19
J: TRBJ2-3
D: .
DNA: TGTGCCAGTAGTATCAGGCAGGGGGGAGGAGATACGCAGTATTTT
CDR3: CASSIRQGGGDTQYF

size: .
V: TRBV29-1
J: TRBJ1-1
D: TRBD1
DNA: TGCAGCGCCAGGACAGGGAACACTGAAGCTTTCTTT
CDR3: CSARTGNTEAFF

size: .
V: TRBV10-3
J: TRBJ1-5
D: .
DNA: TGTGCCATCAGAGCCGCAGGGTTGGGTCAGCCCCAGCATTTT
CDR3: CAIRAAGLGQPQHF

size: .
V: TRBV30
J: TRBJ1-3
D: .
DNA: TGTGCCTGGAGCCGATCGGGGGAGGGAAACACCATATATTTT
CDR3: CAWSRSGEGNTIYF

size: .
V: TRBV28
J: TRBJ2-1
D: .
DNA: TGTGCCAGCAGTTTACGGGGATCCTACAATGAGCAGTTCTTC
CDR3: CASSLRGSYNEQFF

size: .
V: TRBV4-3
J: TRBJ1-1
D: .
DNA: TGCGCCAGCAGCCAAGTGGGAGGGGGGAAGGCTGAAGCTTTCTTT
CDR3: CASSQVGGGKAEAFF

size: .
V: TRBV30
J: TRBJ2-2
D: TRBD2
DNA: TGTGCCTGGACCCGCGGGGGGGCTGGGGAGCTGTTTTTT
CDR3: CAWTRGGAGELFF

size: .
V: TRBV14
J: TRBJ2-7
D: TRBD2
DNA: TGTGCCAGCAGCCCAAGACTAGCGGGGGGGCTCTTCGAAGACGAGCAGTACTTC
CDR3: CASSPRLAGGLFEDEQYF

size: .
V: TRBV4-2
J: TRBJ2-5
D: TRBD2
DNA: TGTGCCAGCAGCCCAGGACTAGCGGGGGGCTCCCAAGAGACCCAGTACTTC
CDR3: CASSPGLAGGSQETQYF

size: .
V: TRBV28
J: TRBJ2-7
D: TRBD2
DNA: TGTGCCAGCAGTTTCCTAGCGGGAGGCACCGGCGCTGCCTACGAGCAGTACTTC
CDR3: CASSFLAGGTGAAYEQYF

size: .
V: TRBV9
J: TRBJ2-1
D: .
DNA: TGTGCCAGCAGCGTAACTGATCGTGAGCAGTTCTTC
CDR3: CASSVTDREQFF

size: .
V: TRBV14
J: TRBJ2-7
D: TRBD1
DNA: TGTGCCAGCAGTTCCGGGACAGTCGGATTATGGCAGTACTTC
CDR3: CASSSGTVGLWQYF

size: .
V: TRBV29-1
J: TRBJ2-5
D: .
DNA: TGCAGCGCGGGGGGCAGGGGAGGGCAAGAGACCCAGTACTTC
CDR3: CSAGGRGGQETQYF

size: .
V: TRBV9
J: TRBJ2-7
D: TRBD2
DNA: TGTGCCAGCAGCGCCGCTAGCGGGGGCGAGCAGTACTTC
CDR3: CASSAASGGEQYF

size: medium-sized
V: TRBV9
J: TRBJ1-2
D: TRBD1
DNA: TGTGCCAGCAGCGCGGGACAGGACTATGGCTACACCTTC
CDR3: CASSAGQDYGYTF

size: .
V: TRBV28
J: TRBJ1-1
D: TRBD1
DNA: TGTGCCAGCAAGGGACAGATGAACACTGAAGCTTTCTTT
CDR3: CASKGQMNTEAFF

size: medium-sized
V: TRBV27
J: TRBJ1-4
D: .
DNA: TGTGCCAGCAGTCCCCGAGCGGGTAATGAAAAACTGTTTTTT
CDR3: CASSPRAGNEKLFF

size: .
V: TRBV20-1
J: TRBJ2-7
D: .
DNA: TGCAGTGCTAGTCCCCAGATTGGAGACTTC
CDR3: CSASPQIGDF

size: .
V: TRBV5-1
J: TRBJ1-2
D: TRBD1
DNA: TGCGCCAGCAGCTTGGAAGGGACAGGGGGCATCTATGGCTACACCTTC
CDR3: CASSLEGTGGIYGYTF

size: .
V: TRBV6-6
J: TRBJ2-2
D: TRBD2
DNA: TGTGCCAGCAGTCGACTAGCGGGGGGGACAAACGGGGAGCTGTTTTTT
CDR3: CASSRLAGGTNGELFF

size: .
V: TRBV20-1
J: TRBJ2-3
D: TRBD2
DNA: TGCAGTGCTAGTGAGCGGGGGTCAACAGATACGCAGTATTTT
CDR3: CSASERGSTDTQYF

size: .
V: TRBV7-3
J: TRBJ1-6
D: TRBD1
DNA: TGTGCCAGCAGCCGCACCGGGACAGGGCCTGATTCACCCCTCCACTTT
CDR3: CASSRTGTGPDSPLHF

size: .
V: TRBV12-5
J: TRBJ1-5
D: TRBD1
DNA: TGTGCTAGTGGTTTCGTGACAGGGGGAAGTCGGGATCAGCCCCAGCATTTT
CDR3: CASGFVTGGSRDQPQHF

size: .
V: TRBV10-1
J: TRBJ1-1
D: TRBD1
DNA: TGCGCCAGCAGCTTCGGACAGGGAAAAGCTTTCTTT
CDR3: CASSFGQGKAFF

size: .
V: TRBV6-5
J: TRBJ1-2
D: TRBD1
DNA: TGTGCCAGCAGTTACGGACAGGGGGGCTATGGCTACACCTTC
CDR3: CASSYGQGGYGYTF

size: .
V: TRBV19
J: TRBJ1-1
D: .
DNA: TGTGCCAGTAGTATCGGGGGGATGAACACTGAAGCTTTCTTT
CDR3: CASSIGGMNTEAFF

size: once
V: TRBV7-3
J: TRBJ2-1
D: TRBD2
DNA: TGTGCCAGCAGCCCCGGACTAGCGGGAGACGATGAGCAGTTCTTC
CDR3: CASSPGLAGDDEQFF

size: .
V: TRBV28
J: TRBJ1-2
D: .
DNA: TGTGCCAGCAGTCTGCGGTCCTATGGCTACACCTTC
CDR3: CASSLRSYGYTF

size: .
V: TRBV9
J: TRBJ2-5
D: TRBD2
DNA: TGTGCCAGCAGCGTTCTGGTGGGACTAAATCAAGAGACCCAGTACTTC
CDR3: CASSVLVGLNQETQYF

size: .
V: TRBV5-1
J: TRBJ1-3
D: .
DNA: TGCGCCAGCAGCTTGGAGCCTCGGGGTAGTGGAAACACCATATATTTT
CDR3: CASSLEPRGSGNTIYF

size: .
V: TRBV5-1
J: TRBJ2-5
D: .
DNA: TGCGCCAGCAGCTTGGAGGCGCTACGGGGGGAGACCCAGTACTTC
CDR3: CASSLEALRGETQYF

size: .
V: TRBV11-2
J: TRBJ2-5
D: TRBD1
DNA: TGTGCCAGCAGCCGGGGACAGCAAGAGACCCAGTACTTC
CDR3: CASSRGQQETQYF

size: .
V: TRBV2
J: TRBJ1-4
D: .
DNA: TGTGCCAGCAGGCCAGAAACCAATAATGAAAAACTGTTTTTT
CDR3: CASRPETNNEKLFF

size: .
V: TRBV7-2
J: TRBJ2-3
D: TRBD2
DNA: TGTGCCAGCAGCTTAGGACTAGCGGGAGCAGATACGCAGTATTTT
CDR3: CASSLGLAGADTQYF